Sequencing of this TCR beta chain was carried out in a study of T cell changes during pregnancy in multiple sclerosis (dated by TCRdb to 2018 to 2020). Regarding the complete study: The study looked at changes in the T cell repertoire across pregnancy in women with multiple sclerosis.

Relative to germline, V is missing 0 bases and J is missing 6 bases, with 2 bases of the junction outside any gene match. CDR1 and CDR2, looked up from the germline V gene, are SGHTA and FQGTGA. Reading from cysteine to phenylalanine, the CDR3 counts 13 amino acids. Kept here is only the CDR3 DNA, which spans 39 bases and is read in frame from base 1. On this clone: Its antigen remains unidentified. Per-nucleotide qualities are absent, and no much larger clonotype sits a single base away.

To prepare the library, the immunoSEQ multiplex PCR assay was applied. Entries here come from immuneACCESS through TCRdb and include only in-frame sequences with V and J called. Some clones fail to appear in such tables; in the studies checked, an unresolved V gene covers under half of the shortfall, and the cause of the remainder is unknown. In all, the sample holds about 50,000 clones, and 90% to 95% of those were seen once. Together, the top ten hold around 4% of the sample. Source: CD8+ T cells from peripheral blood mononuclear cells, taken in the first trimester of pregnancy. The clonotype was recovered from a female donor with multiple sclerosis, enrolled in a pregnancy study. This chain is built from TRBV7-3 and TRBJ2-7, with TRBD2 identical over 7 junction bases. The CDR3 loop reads CASSLTGGGEQYF. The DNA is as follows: TGTGCCAGCAGCTTAACTGGGGGGGGCGAGCAGTACTTC.